A single T cell receptor beta chain is shown here with its context. Its target is not known. TCRdb called the RT-PCR reads again in MiXCR, with one record for every CDR3 protein. The repertoire consists of 550,000 to 800,000 distinct CDR3 sequences, with about 15% occurring once and the leading ten covering around a tenth. Trimming took off 2 bases at V and 0 bases at J, with 9 bases between the two ends. The germline V gene has CDR1 SGDLS and CDR2 YYNGEE. This CDR3 region has 15 residues. The data belong to a study of response to subunit inactivated influenza vaccine. Study results and limitations: Each seasonal influenza vaccination recruits few new T cells, the authors suggested.

The material sequenced was PBMCs from blood, taken less than 13 days after vaccination. This chain uses TRBV9 with TRBJ2-1; no clear D. The receptor was isolated from a man aged 45 to 65 who received an inactivated influenza vaccine. The chain's CDR3 is CASSVEDTSYNEQFF. The CDR3 coding sequence is TGTGCCAGCAGCGTCGAAGACACCTCCTACAATGAGCAGTTCTTC.